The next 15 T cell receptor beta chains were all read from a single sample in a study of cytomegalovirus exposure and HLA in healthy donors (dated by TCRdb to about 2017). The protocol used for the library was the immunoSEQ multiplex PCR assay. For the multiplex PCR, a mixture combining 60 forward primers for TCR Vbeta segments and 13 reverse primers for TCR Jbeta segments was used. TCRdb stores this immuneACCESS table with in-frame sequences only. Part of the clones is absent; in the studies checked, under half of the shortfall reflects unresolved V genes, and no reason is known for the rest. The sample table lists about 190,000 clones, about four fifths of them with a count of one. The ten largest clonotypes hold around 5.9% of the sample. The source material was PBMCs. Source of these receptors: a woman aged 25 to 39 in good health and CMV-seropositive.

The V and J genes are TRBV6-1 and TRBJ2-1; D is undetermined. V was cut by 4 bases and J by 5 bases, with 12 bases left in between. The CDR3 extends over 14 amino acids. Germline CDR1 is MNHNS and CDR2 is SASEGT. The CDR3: CASSGLLPHNEQFF. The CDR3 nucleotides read TGTGCCAGCAGTGGGCTCCTCCCGCACAATGAGCAGTTCTTC.

CDR3 residues: CASSELGQGRYTEAFF. CDR3 DNA: TGTGCCAGCAGTGAACTCGGACAGGGGCGCTACACTGAAGCTTTCTTT. V and J are TRBV6-1 and TRBJ1-1; 9 bases align to TRBD1. CDR1 and CDR2 from the germline V gene are MNHNS and SASEGT. CDR3 length: 16 amino acids. J gave up 3 bases and V 2 bases, and 7 bases lay outside the gene matches.

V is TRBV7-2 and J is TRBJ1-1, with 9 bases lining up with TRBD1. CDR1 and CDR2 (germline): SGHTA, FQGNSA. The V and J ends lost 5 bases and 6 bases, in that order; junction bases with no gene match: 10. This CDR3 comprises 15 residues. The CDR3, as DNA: TGTGCCAGCAGCCCGACAGGGGGTGGTTTCGCTGAAGCTTTCTTT. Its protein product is CASSPTGGGFAEAFF.

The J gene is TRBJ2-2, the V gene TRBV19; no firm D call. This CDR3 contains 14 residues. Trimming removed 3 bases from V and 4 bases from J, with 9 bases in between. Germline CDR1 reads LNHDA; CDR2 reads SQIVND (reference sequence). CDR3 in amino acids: CASSIDSVTGELFF. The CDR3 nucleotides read TGTGCCAGTAGTATTGATAGTGTCACCGGGGAGCTGTTTTTT.

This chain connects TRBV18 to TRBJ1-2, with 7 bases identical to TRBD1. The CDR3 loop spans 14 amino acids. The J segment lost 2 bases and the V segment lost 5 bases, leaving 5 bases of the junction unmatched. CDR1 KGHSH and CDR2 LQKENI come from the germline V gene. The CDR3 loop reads CASSTGQPNYGYTF. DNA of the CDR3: TGTGCCAGCTCAACGGGACAGCCGAACTATGGCTACACCTTC.

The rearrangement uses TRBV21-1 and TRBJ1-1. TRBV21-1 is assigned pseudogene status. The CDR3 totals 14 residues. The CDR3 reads CASTRKRKNTEAFF. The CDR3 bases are TGTGCCAGCACTCGAAAGAGGAAGAACACTGAAGCTTTCTTT.

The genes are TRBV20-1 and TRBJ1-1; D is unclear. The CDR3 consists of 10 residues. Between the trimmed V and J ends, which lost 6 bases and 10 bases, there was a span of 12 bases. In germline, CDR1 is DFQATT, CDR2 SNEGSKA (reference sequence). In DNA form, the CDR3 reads TGCAGTGCGGGGAGTTTAAGAGCTTTCTTT. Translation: CSAGSLRAFF.

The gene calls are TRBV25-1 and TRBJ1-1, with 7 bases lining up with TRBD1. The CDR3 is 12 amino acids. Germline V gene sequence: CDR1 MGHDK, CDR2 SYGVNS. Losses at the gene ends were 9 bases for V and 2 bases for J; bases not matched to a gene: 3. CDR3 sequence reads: CASGQANTEAFF. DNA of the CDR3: TGTGCCAGTGGACAGGCTAACACTGAAGCTTTCTTT.

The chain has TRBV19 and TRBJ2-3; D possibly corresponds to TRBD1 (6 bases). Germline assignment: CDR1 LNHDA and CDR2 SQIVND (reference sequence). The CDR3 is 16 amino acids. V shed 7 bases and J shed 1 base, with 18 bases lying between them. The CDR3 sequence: CASKPTGAGGTDTQYF. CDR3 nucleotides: TGTGCCAGTAAACCCACGGGTGCAGGGGGCACAGATACGCAGTATTTT.

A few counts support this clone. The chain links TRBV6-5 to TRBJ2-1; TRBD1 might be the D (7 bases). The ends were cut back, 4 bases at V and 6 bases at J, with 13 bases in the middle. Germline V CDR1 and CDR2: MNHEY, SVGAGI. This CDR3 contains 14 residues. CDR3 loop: CASSLTGTRNEQFF. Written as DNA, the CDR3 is TGTGCCAGCAGTTTGACAGGGACTCGCAATGAGCAGTTCTTC.

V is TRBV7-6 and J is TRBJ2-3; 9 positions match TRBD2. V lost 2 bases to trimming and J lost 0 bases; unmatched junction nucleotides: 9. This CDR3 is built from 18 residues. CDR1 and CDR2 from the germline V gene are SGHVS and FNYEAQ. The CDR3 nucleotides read TGTGCCAGCAGCTTATTAATCGGGCTAGCGGGGAGCACAGATACGCAGTATTTT. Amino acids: CASSLLIGLAGSTDTQYF.

The CDR3 loop reads CASVQGRGNQPQHF. The CDR3 region has the DNA TGTGCCAGTGTACAGGGCCGGGGAAATCAGCCCCAGCATTTT. This chain joins TRBV2 and TRBJ1-5, with D perhaps matching TRBD1 (6 bases). This CDR3 has 14 residues. V was clipped by 9 bases and J by 4 bases, with 16 bases between them. The V gene's germline CDR1 is SNHLY and CDR2 FYNNEI.

The CDR3 DNA follows: TGTGCCAGCAGCCAACGGACCCCGGGGAGCACTGAAGCTTTCTTT. Amino acid sequence: CASSQRTPGSTEAFF. This sequence joins TRBV14 and TRBJ1-1; D not resolved. V was pared by 2 bases and J by 4 bases, with 14 bases between. CDR1 and CDR2 (germline): SGHDN, FVKESK. The CDR3 has 15 amino acids. Variable domain in full (rest from reference TRBV14 and TRBJ1-1): EAGVTQFPSHSVIEKGQTVTLRCDPISGHDNLYWYRRVMGKEIKFLLHFVKESKQDESGMPNNRFLAERTGGTYSTLKVQPAELEDSGVYFCASSQRTPGSTEAFFGQGTRLTVV.

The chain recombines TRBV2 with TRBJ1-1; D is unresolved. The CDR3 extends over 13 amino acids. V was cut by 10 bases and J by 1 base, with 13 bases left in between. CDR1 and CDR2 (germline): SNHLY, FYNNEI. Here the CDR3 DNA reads TGTGCCATTCCTCCTATGCGGAACACTGAAGCTTTCTTT. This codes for CAIPPMRNTEAFF.

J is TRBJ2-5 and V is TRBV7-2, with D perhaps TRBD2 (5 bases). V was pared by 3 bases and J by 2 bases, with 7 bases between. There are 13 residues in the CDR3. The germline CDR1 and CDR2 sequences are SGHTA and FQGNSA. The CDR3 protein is CASSFRGQETQYF. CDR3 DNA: TGTGCCAGCAGCTTCCGGGGTCAAGAGACCCAGTACTTC.